The rows below give T cell receptor beta chains drawn from one sample of a study of blood T cell repertoires in COVID-19. Clones were read by immunoSEQ multiplex PCR, and TCRdb kept only the in-frame ones, dropping some. The sample has 150,000 to 200,000 clones, around 85% seen once. The sample taken for sequencing was peripheral blood. These receptors originate from a human donor with acute or convalescent COVID-19. The donor label of this sample is uncertain. CDR3s include the opening cysteine and the closing phenylalanine or tryptophan. Fields, in order: V gene, CDR3 protein.

TRBV9,CASSVAWQSPLHF
TRBV7-9,CASSWTSGASDTQYF
TRBV5-1,CASSLTTRLAGGPDNEQFF
TRBV27,CASSLQNTEAFF
TRBV3-1/TRBV3-2,CASSRRLAEETQYF
TRBV19,CASRVAGGDTEAFF
TRBV2,CASSFLSGGRTDTQYF
TRBV12-5,CASGSGVAWEQNSPLHF
TRBV5-1,CASSGSTEAFF
TRBV11-2,CASSLGLTNEKLFF
TRBV11-3,CASSWTGTDGYTF
TRBV30,CAWRMTGNPTIYF
TRBV7-2,CASSPRGRRTTGELFF
TRBV19,CASSTKSLGGPNSPLHF
TRBV5-1,CASSHGRGTEAFF
TRBV4-1,CASSQEATNTGELFF
TRBV7-7,CASSQTVTDTQYF
TRBV6-5,CASRSGTPNQPQHF
TRBV6-1,CASSVTGLGPGNTIYF
TRBV4-3,CASSQDYSERRSPLHF
TRBV19,CASSIVGRGAQETQYF
TRBV5-6,CASSLDRGLTEAFF
TRBV25-1,CASTETGGAEGYTF
TRBV20-1,CSASGGRDTQYF